Shown below are 20 T cell receptor beta chains from a single sample sequenced in a study of Ad26.COV2.S vaccination and SARS-CoV-2 variants. Stated treatment: about 20 received Ad26.COV2.S at low or high dose, single or two shots; a few received placebo; per-sample allocation not given. Material that was analyzed had been drawn on day 63 after the first vaccine or placebo injection. Only in-frame clones appear in the TCRdb table, and some are missing; sequencing was by immunoSEQ multiplex PCR. The top ten clones hold about 10% of a sample with 200,000 to 300,000 clones, around nine tenths of them seen once. The sample was peripheral blood, taken in a trial of Ad26.COV2.S vaccine versus placebo. These receptor sequences come from a person aged 18-65 years who received the Ad26.COV2.S COVID-19 vaccine or a placebo.

The V and J genes are TRBV5-4 and TRBJ2-2, with a possible D match to TRBD1 (5 bases). The germline V gene encodes CDR1 SGHNT and CDR2 YYREEE (reference sequence). The length of the CDR3 is 16 residues. Trimming pared 3 bases from V and 6 bases from J, leaving 18 bases between. The CDR3 here is CASSSDSLVWAGELFF. The CDR3 DNA is TGTGCCAGCAGCTCCGACAGTCTGGTCTGGGCCGGGGAGCTGTTTTTT.

This clone was counted a few times. The V and J genes are TRBV11-2 and TRBJ1-4; 9 nucleotides align to TRBD1. In germline, CDR1 is SGHAT, CDR2 FQNNGV. The CDR3 is 16 amino acids. V trimming: 1 base; J trimming: 6 bases; junction bases outside the gene matches: 6. CDR3 nucleotides: TGTGCCAGCAGCTTAGGCGGGGACAGGGAAGATGAAAAACTGTTTTTT. Amino acids: CASSLGGDREDEKLFF.

The rearrangement uses TRBV5-4 and TRBJ1-4; 12 bases map to TRBD1. The CDR3 is 16 residues long. Germline V gives CDR1 SGHNT, CDR2 YYREEE (reference sequence). The V gene end was trimmed by 4 bases and the J gene end by 4 bases; junction bases not matched to a gene: 5. The CDR3 region is CASSPGQGAVNEKLFF. CDR3 nucleotide sequence: TGTGCCAGCAGCCCGGGACAGGGGGCGGTTAATGAAAAACTGTTTTTT.

This chain uses TRBV10-3 with TRBJ1-5, with 11 positions matching TRBD1. This CDR3 spans 14 amino acids. V shed 11 bases, J shed 4 bases, and the junction held 7 bases outside the gene matches. CDR1 and CDR2 from the germline V gene are ENHRY and SYGVKD. Here the CDR3 reads CASRGTGGNQPQHF. CDR3 DNA: TGTGCCTCCAGGGGGACAGGGGGAAATCAGCCCCAGCATTTT.

This clone was seen only once. One end of the junction varies from germline; a read error may be responsible. The V gene is TRBV30, the J gene TRBJ1-2; no clear D. This CDR3 comprises 11 residues. Germline V CDR1 and CDR2: GTSNPN, SVGIG (reference sequence). The CDR3, as DNA: TGTGCCTGGAGTGTACGAGAGGCCTGCCACTTC. Amino acid sequence: CAWSVREACHF.

The chain uses TRBV4-1 and TRBJ1-1; 10 bases match TRBD1. The CDR3 is made up of 15 amino acids. The V gene's germline CDR1 is MGHRA and CDR2 YSYEKL. After removal of 7 bases from V and 0 bases from J, the junction contained 5 bases not matched to a gene. The CDR3 loop reads CASTWTGGLNTEAFF. The CDR3 nucleotides are TGCGCCAGCACCTGGACAGGGGGATTGAACACTGAAGCTTTCTTT.

The gene calls are TRBV7-8 and TRBJ2-5; 14 positions match TRBD2. This CDR3 spans 15 amino acids. From germline, CDR1 is SGHVS and CDR2 FQNEAQ. V dropped 5 bases and J dropped 5; count of bases not matched to a gene: 4. The CDR3 bases are TGTGCCAGCAGCAGGGGACTAGCGGGGGTGGAGACCCAGTACTTC. It codes for CASSRGLAGVETQYF.

CDR3: CASSLGSGTGKGSSYEQYF. CDR3 DNA sequence: TGTGCCAGCAGCTTAGGCTCCGGGACAGGGAAAGGGAGCTCCTACGAGCAGTACTTC. V and J are TRBV7-6 and TRBJ2-7, with TRBD1 identical over 9 bases. Germline values: CDR1 SGHVS, CDR2 FNYEAQ. The V gene end was trimmed by 1 base and the J gene end by 0 bases; junction bases not matched to a gene: 13. The CDR3 totals 19 residues.

V and J are TRBV9 and TRBJ1-5; D uncertain. This CDR3 spans 15 amino acids. Trimming shortened V by 4 bases and J by 0 bases, and 11 bases separated the two germline ends. CDR1 is SGDLS and CDR2 is YYNGEE in the germline V gene. The CDR3 region has the DNA TGTGCCAGCAGCCCCGGCGGCGCTAGCAATCAGCCCCAGCATTTT. This gives the protein CASSPGGASNQPQHF.

The chain has TRBV5-6 and TRBJ2-1; 7 nucleotides agree with TRBD2. The trim removed 4 bases at V and 9 bases at J, leaving 7 bases unmatched. The CDR3 contains 13 residues. The germline V gene has CDR1 SGHDT and CDR2 YYEEEE. The CDR3 reads CASSPPSGGEQFF. As DNA, the CDR3 is TGTGCCAGCAGCCCACCCTCGGGGGGTGAGCAGTTCTTC.

This chain links TRBV6-5 with TRBJ2-3; the match to TRBD2 covers 9 bases. Germline CDR1 and CDR2: MNHEY and SVGAGI. The V segment lost 6 bases and the J segment 6 bases; nucleotides outside the gene matches: 7. The CDR3 consists of 14 residues. This chain's CDR3 is CASRVAGARDTQYF. CDR3 bases: TGTGCCAGCAGGGTAGCGGGAGCCCGGGATACGCAGTATTTT.

This clone was observed a handful of times. The rearrangement joins TRBV3-1 (or the pseudogene TRBV3-2) to TRBJ1-1; D is unresolved. CDR1 and CDR2 from the germline V gene are LGHDT and YNNKEL (reference sequence). V was trimmed by 0 bases and J by 1 base, leaving 18 bases between them. CDR3 length: 18 residues. The CDR3 sequence is CASSQDYPVGRQNTEAFF. The CDR3 nucleotides are TGTGCCAGCAGCCAAGATTATCCCGTTGGACGGCAGAACACTGAAGCTTTCTTT.

The V gene is TRBV6-2 or TRBV6-3, the J gene TRBJ2-1, with TRBD2 matching 11 bases. The germline CDR1 and CDR2 sequences are MNHEY and SVGEGT. The CDR3 has 16 residues. With 6 bases clipped from V and 7 bases from J, the junction kept 11 bases outside the gene matches. CDR3: CASSPHSGGAGNEQFF. The CDR3 DNA sequence: TGTGCCAGCAGCCCTCATAGCGGGGGGGCTGGGAATGAGCAGTTCTTC.

The CDR3 is CASSTPRRGSETQYF. For the CDR3, the DNA is TGTGCCAGCAGTACCCCCCGAAGGGGTTCAGAGACCCAGTACTTC. The chain employs TRBV28 and TRBJ2-5; tentative D call: TRBD1 (5 bases). V was pared by 5 bases and J by 4 bases, with 17 bases between. Germline CDR1 reads MDHEN; CDR2 reads SYDVKM. This CDR3 comprises 15 residues.

The chain links TRBV24-1 to TRBJ2-2; D perhaps matches TRBD1 (6 bases). CDR3 size: 16 residues. The V end was cut by 6 bases, the J end by 5 bases, with 18 bases between. Germline CDR1 and CDR2: KGHDR and SFDVKD. The CDR3 spells CATSKSQGKVTGELFF. The CDR3 DNA follows: TGTGCCACCAGTAAATCACAGGGAAAGGTAACCGGGGAGCTGTTTTTT.

The gene calls are TRBV5-4 and TRBJ1-2, with D possibly being TRBD1 (5 bases). Germline V CDR1 and CDR2: SGHNT, YYREEE (reference sequence). Trimming removed 0 bases from V and 1 base from J, with 13 bases in between. The CDR3 covers 16 residues. This chain's CDR3 is CASSLGGTVFNYGYTF. CDR3 in DNA: TGTGCCAGCAGCTTGGGTGGGACGGTTTTTAACTATGGCTACACCTTC.

This chain links TRBV5-5 with TRBJ1-4, with 8 nucleotides matching TRBD1. Germline CDR1 and CDR2: SGHKS and YYEKEE (reference sequence). This CDR3 comprises 15 residues. V shed 4 bases and J 7 bases; nucleotides not matched to a gene: 9. The CDR3 loop reads CASSRPDREGEKLFF. The CDR3 coding sequence is TGTGCCAGCAGCCGCCCGGACAGGGAGGGTGAAAAACTGTTTTTT. Filled out from reference TRBV5-5 and TRBJ1-4, the complete variable domain reads DAGVTQSPTHLIKTRGQQVTLRCSPISGHKSVSWYQQVLGQGPQFIFQYYEKEERGRGNFPDRFSARQFPNYSSELNVNALLLGDSALYLCASSRPDREGEKLFFGSGTQLSVL.

This clone occurred once. The rearrangement links TRBV19 to TRBJ2-7; D not resolved. The V end was cut by 4 bases, the J end by 6 bases, with 13 bases between. The CDR3 has 13 amino acids. CDR1 and CDR2 from the germline V gene are LNHDA and SQIVND (reference sequence). The CDR3 region is CASSKVGLGEQYF. The CDR3 DNA is TGTGCCAGTAGTAAGGTCGGGCTAGGCGAGCAGTACTTC.

This rearrangement joins TRBV6-5 to TRBJ1-3; D remains ambiguous. The CDR3 consists of 15 residues. The germline V gene has CDR1 MNHEY and CDR2 SVGAGI. V was shortened by 2 bases and J by 0 bases, with 8 bases between the two germline ends. The CDR3 loop reads CASSYPLSSGNTIYF. The DNA of the CDR3 is TGTGCCAGCAGTTACCCCTTGAGCTCTGGAAACACCATATATTTT.

The V call is TRBV11-2, the J call TRBJ1-1, with D unclear. CDR1 is SGHAT, CDR2 FQNNGV, per germline. This CDR3 has 15 amino acids. V was trimmed by 5 bases and J by 1 base, leaving 14 bases between them. CDR3 nucleotides: TGTGCCAGCAGCCCGGGGTCTCACCCGAACACTGAAGCTTTCTTT. Encoded protein: CASSPGSHPNTEAFF.